Each of the 8 T cell receptor beta chains below was sequenced from the same sample in a study of T cells in Graves' hyperthyroidism and ophthalmopathy. RNA transcripts gave rise to amplified TCR beta CDR3 regions. First-round RT-PCR with HTBI primers amplified the TCR CDR3 region. MiXCR, applied by TCRdb to the multiplex PCR reads, yields one record per CDR3 protein. The table lists around 660,000 distinct CDR3 sequences, 45% of them singletons. Sequencing used peripheral blood or thyroid tissue (not recorded which). Receptor source: an adult man with Graves' disease, either hyperthyroidism or ophthalmopathy (not recorded which).

This clonotype occurred a few times. J is TRBJ1-1 and V is TRBV7-9; TRBD1 might be the D (5 bases). CDR3 length equals 12 residues. Germline V gene sequence: CDR1 SEHNR, CDR2 FQNEAQ (reference sequence). V lost 6 bases, J lost 4 bases, and 9 bases lay in between. The CDR3 nucleotides read TGTGCCAGCAGAGGAGGGGTCACTGAAGCTTTCTTT. Protein product: CASRGGVTEAFF.

The chain recombines TRBV20-1 with TRBJ1-1, with D possibly matching TRBD1 (6 bases). This CDR3 contains 12 residues. The germline gives CDR1 DFQATT, CDR2 SNEGSKA (reference sequence). DNA for the CDR3: TGCAGCGCGGGACACGTGAACACTGAAGCTTTCTTT. This encodes CSAGHVNTEAFF.

The chain couples TRBV2 to TRBJ1-4; perhaps TRBD1 as D (6 bases). The ends were cut back, 3 bases at V and 7 bases at J, with 15 bases in the middle. Germline V gives CDR1 SNHLY, CDR2 FYNNEI. This CDR3 has 15 amino acids. CDR3 amino acids: CASSETGTPGEKLFF. The DNA of the CDR3 is TGTGCCAGCAGTGAGACCGGGACACCGGGTGAAAAACTGTTTTTT.

The chain couples TRBV2 to TRBJ1-4; D ambiguous. V was cut by 5 bases and J by 4 bases, with 8 bases left in between. Per germline, CDR1 SNHLY and CDR2 FYNNEI. The CDR3 is 13 amino acids. The CDR3 bases are TGTGCCAGCAGTCCCCTCATTAATGAAAAACTGTTTTTT. Residues: CASSPLINEKLFF. The full variable domain, completed using reference TRBV2 and TRBJ1-4, is EPEVTQTPSHQVTQMGQEVILRCVPISNHLYFYWYRQILGQKVEFLVSFYNNEISEKSEIFDDQFSVERPDGSNFTLKIRSTKLEDSAMYFCASSPLINEKLFFGSGTQLSVL.

The genes are TRBV29-1 and TRBJ1-2, with D maybe TRBD1 (6 bases). Trimming shortened V by 4 bases and J by 7 bases, and 7 bases separated the two germline ends. The CDR3 sequence is 10 residues long. Germline CDR1 SQVTM, CDR2 ANQGSEA. The CDR3 here is CSVVQGGYTF. Written as DNA, the CDR3 is TGCAGCGTTGTACAGGGTGGCTACACCTTC. Supplemented by reference TRBV29-1 and TRBJ1-2, the full variable domain reads SAVISQKPSRDICQRGTSLTIQCQVDSQVTMMFWYRQQPGQSLTLIATANQGSEATYESGFVIDKFPISRPNLTFSTLTVSNMSPEDSSIYLCSVVQGGYTFGSGTRLTVV.

With regard to this clonotype: At one boundary the junction diverges from the germline segment, which might be a read error. The rearrangement uses TRBV10-2 and TRBJ1-5; D unclear. Germline V lookup: CDR1 WSHSY, CDR2 SAAADI. The CDR3 contains 15 residues. This CDR3 reads CATSVAPRSNRPQHF. CDR3 nucleotide sequence: TGCGCCACCTCGGTCGCGCCCAGGAGCAATCGGCCCCAGCATTTT.

This clonotype occurred once. The junction departs from the called germline gene at one end, perhaps through a read error. The chain has TRBV7-9 and TRBJ1-6, with 7 bases matching TRBD1. Germline V gene data show CDR1 as SEHNR and CDR2 as FQNEAQ (reference sequence). This CDR3 has 15 amino acids. Here the CDR3 DNA reads TGCGCCAGCAGCCAGGGAAAGGGGGCAGGCTCACCCCTCCACTTT. It codes for CASSQGKGAGSPLHF.

This clonotype was seen more than once but under ten times. This rearrangement joins TRBV12-5 to TRBJ1-5; D gene unclear. This CDR3 is built from 16 residues. Trimming shortened V by 0 bases and J by 0 bases, and 9 bases separated the two germline ends. CDR1 and CDR2 from the germline V gene are LGHNT and FRNRAP. In nucleotides, the CDR3 is TGTGCTAGTGGTTTGGTACAACCTTATAGCAATCAGCCCCAGCATTTT. It is translated as CASGLVQPYSNQPQHF.